This TCR beta chain was found in a study of T cells in women clearing cervical HPV infection. Study summary: Case blood was drawn when the lesion was first found; control blood after infection became undetectable.

Study results and caveats: TRBV6-7 abundance was lower in cases than controls (around 0.11% versus 0.15%).

CDR3 length equals 15 residues. Per the germline V gene, CDR1 is MGHRA and CDR2 is YSYEKL. Comment on this clone: Its antigen is unknown. The CDR3 goes on 3 residues after the read ends, and that part is filled in from the germline J gene.

The repertoire was sequenced with immunoSEQ multiplex PCR; TCRdb's copy has only in-frame clones and lacks some. This table holds tens of thousands of clones. The genes are TRBV4-1 and TRBJ2-3; tentatively, D is TRBD1 (6 bases). The clonotype originates from a woman aged 18-70 years with a cervical HPV16 infection that either progressed to CIN3+ or cleared (not recorded which). Sequenced material: blood buffy coat. CDR3 DNA (partial): TGCGCCAGCAGCCCGATTGACAGGTACCAAGAGACG. Its protein product is CASSPIDRYQET. The entire CDR3 sequence reads CASSPIDRYQETQYF.